One sample yielded the 19 T cell receptor beta chains listed below, sequenced in a study of cytomegalovirus exposure and HLA in healthy donors. Both 60 Vbeta primers and 13 Jbeta primers went into the PCR. Some clones are missing from TCRdb's copy, which holds only in-frame ones; the method was immunoSEQ multiplex PCR. The profile shows 160,000 or so clones, 65% to 80% of them singletons. Source material: PBMCs. The receptors here all came from a man in his forties in good health and CMV-seronegative.

The chain uses TRBV29-1 and TRBJ1-3; no definite D call. V lost 4 bases and J 7 bases, leaving 14 bases between the germline ends. This CDR3 region has 13 residues. Germline V gene sequence: CDR1 SQVTM, CDR2 ANQGSEA. CDR3 bases: TGCAGCGTTGTGGGCCGGGAGTGGAACACCATATATTTT. It translates to CSVVGREWNTIYF.

The chain couples TRBV18 to TRBJ1-1; tentative D call: TRBD1 (6 bases). The CDR3 runs 14 residues. Trimming stripped 0 bases from V and 9 bases from J, with 14 bases between. In germline, CDR1 is KGHSH, CDR2 LQKENI. CDR3 in DNA: TGTGCCAGCTCACCACCACAAGACAGGAACCAAGCTTTCTTT. It encodes CASSPPQDRNQAFF.

This clone was counted a single time. This rearrangement joins TRBV6-1 to TRBJ1-1; possibly TRBD1 for D (6 bases). The CDR3 extends over 13 amino acids. Deletions cut 9 bases from V and 1 base from J, with 12 bases between. Germline CDR1 is MNHNS and CDR2 is SASEGT. CDR3 in amino acids: CASYRAGNTEAFF. The CDR3 DNA is TGTGCCAGTTACAGGGCGGGGAACACTGAAGCTTTCTTT.

Comments on this clone: The junction differs from germline at one of its ends, possibly a read error. This chain connects TRBV5-5 to TRBJ2-7; TRBD1 aligns across 7 bases. Germline V gene data show CDR1 as SGHKS and CDR2 as YYEKEE (reference sequence). The CDR3 has 13 amino acids. DNA for the CDR3: TGTGCCAGCACCTTGGGGACAGATTACGAGCAGTACTTC. Translation gives CASTLGTDYEQYF.

Concerning this clone: Other DNA sequences within the sample encode an identical CDR3. The V gene is TRBV27, the J gene TRBJ2-1; D unclear. The CDR3 consists of 13 residues. V was clipped by 3 bases and J by 0 bases, with 3 bases between them. Germline assignment: CDR1 MNHEY and CDR2 SMNVEV (reference sequence). The CDR3 is CASSLSSYNEQFF. The CDR3 DNA is TGTGCCAGCAGTTTGAGCTCCTACAATGAGCAGTTCTTC.

The chain is built from TRBV4-2 and TRBJ2-1, with 11 bases matching TRBD2. V trimming: 3 bases; J trimming: 6 bases; junction bases outside the gene matches: 10. The length of the CDR3 is 17 residues. Germline V lookup: CDR1 LGHNA, CDR2 YNFKEQ. The CDR3: CASSQGFSGGALNEQFF. CDR3 bases: TGTGCCAGCAGCCAGGGATTTAGCGGGGGGGCCCTCAATGAGCAGTTCTTC.

This clone was seen a few times. V and J are TRBV5-8 and TRBJ2-7, with 7 bases fitting TRBD1. The CDR3 is 14 residues long. Per germline, CDR1 SGHTS and CDR2 YDEGEE. V shed 7 bases, J shed 2 bases, and the junction held 9 bases outside the gene matches. The CDR3 here is CASRSTGSPYEQYF. The CDR3 DNA reads as TGTGCCAGCCGATCGACAGGGTCCCCCTACGAGCAGTACTTC.

V gene TRBV7-8 combines with J gene TRBJ1-2; TRBD1 matches at 7 bases. In germline, CDR1 is SGHVS, CDR2 FQNEAQ. Trimming cost V 5 bases and J 5 bases; bases outside gene matches: 14. This CDR3 region has 16 residues. DNA of the CDR3: TGTGCCAGCAGCCCCCAAGAACGCAGGGGGAAATATGGCTACACCTTC. Translation gives CASSPQERRGKYGYTF.

The chain is built from TRBV9 and TRBJ1-3; no clear D. This CDR3 has 15 amino acids. Germline-derived CDR1 and CDR2 are SGDLS and YYNGEE. V was cut by 7 bases and J by 0 bases, with 14 bases left in between. Written as DNA, the CDR3 is TGTGCCAGCGCGAGTACGGGGAGCTCTGGAAACACCATATATTTT. Translating it yields CASASTGSSGNTIYF.

The count of this clone is one. The rearrangement uses TRBV15 and TRBJ1-1; D is possibly TRBD1 (5 bases). Per the germline V gene, CDR1 is LNHNV and CDR2 is YYDKDF (reference sequence). The CDR3 is 17 residues long. V gave up 1 base and J gave up 1 base, with 16 bases separating them. The CDR3 nucleotides are TGTGCCACCAGCAGAGGAAGGGAGGGGTGGGGGAACACTGAAGCTTTCTTT. It yields the protein CATSRGREGWGNTEAFF.

The rearrangement links TRBV7-9 to TRBJ1-2; D remains ambiguous. The CDR3 loop spans 10 amino acids. The V gene's germline CDR1 is SEHNR and CDR2 FQNEAQ (reference sequence). Trimming removed 4 bases at V and 7 bases at J, with 4 bases between. CDR3 bases: TGTGCCAGCAGCTCCAGTGGCTACACCTTC. This sequence encodes CASSSSGYTF.

The chain recombines TRBV7-2 with TRBJ1-4; no reliable D call. The germline CDR1 and CDR2 sequences are SGHTA and FQGNSA. The CDR3 contains 16 residues. Trimming stripped 1 base from V and 3 bases from J, with 12 bases between. The CDR3 DNA is TGTGCCAGCAGCTTAGAGGAGGGTAGGGCTAATGAAAAACTGTTTTTT. Its translation: CASSLEEGRANEKLFF.

This clone was seen a handful of times. This chain links TRBV7-2 with TRBJ2-7, with TRBD2 matching 9 bases. The CDR3 loop spans 14 amino acids. The junction had 3 bases not matched to a gene; V was cut back by 4 bases and J by 2 bases. Germline CDR1 is SGHTA and CDR2 is FQGNSA. CDR3 coding DNA: TGTGCCAGCAGCTCCCCTAGCGGGGCCTACGAGCAGTACTTC. Its translation is CASSSPSGAYEQYF. The whole variable domain, filled in from reference TRBV7-2 and TRBJ2-7, reads GAGVSQSPSNKVTEKGKDVELRCDPISGHTALYWYRQSLGQGLEFLIYFQGNSAPDKSGLPSDRFSAERTGGSVSTLTIQRTQQEDSAVYLCASSSPSGAYEQYFGPGTRLTVT.

J is TRBJ2-3 and V is TRBV5-1; TRBD1 is a possible D gene (5 bases). Trimming cost V 0 bases and J 6 bases, with 11 bases left between them. The CDR3 covers 14 residues. Germline CDR1 reads SGHRS; CDR2 reads YFSETQ. The DNA for the CDR3 is TGCGCCAGCAGCTTGGACCAGGGCTTCGATACGCAGTATTTT. It is translated as CASSLDQGFDTQYF.

The chain carries TRBV5-5 and TRBJ2-2, with D unclear. V lost 0 bases to trimming and J lost 1 base, with 7 bases between them. The CDR3 runs to 15 residues. Germline V gene data show CDR1 as SGHKS and CDR2 as YYEKEE (reference sequence). The CDR3 region is CASSLGQENTGELFF. CDR3 in DNA: TGTGCCAGCAGCTTGGGGCAGGAGAACACCGGGGAGCTGTTTTTT.

The chain has TRBV19 and TRBJ2-7; D may be TRBD2 (6 bases). Germline loops: CDR1 LNHDA, CDR2 SQIVND (reference sequence). The CDR3 length is 15 residues. V lost 5 bases to trimming and J lost 3 bases, with 17 bases between them. This CDR3 is CASSEPGRRVYEQYF. DNA for the CDR3: TGTGCCAGTAGTGAACCGGGACGGAGGGTCTACGAGCAGTACTTC.

This clone was observed a few times. The V gene is TRBV9, the J gene TRBJ1-2; possible D gene TRBD1, 5 bases. The CDR3 consists of 15 residues. Germline CDR1 reads SGDLS; CDR2 reads YYNGEE. V lost 3 bases and J 2 bases, leaving 14 bases between the germline ends. The CDR3 reads CASSERQLSNYGYTF. The CDR3 coding sequence is TGTGCCAGCAGCGAGAGACAGCTTTCCAACTATGGCTACACCTTC.

The CDR3 sequence: CSVGDSGGGTEAFF. The CDR3 nucleotides are TGCAGCGTTGGAGACTCGGGGGGGGGTACTGAAGCTTTCTTT. The V and J genes are TRBV29-1 and TRBJ1-1; weak D call: TRBD1 (5 bases). The V and J ends lost 4 bases and 5 bases respectively, with 17 bases between them. Per the germline V gene, CDR1 is SQVTM and CDR2 is ANQGSEA. CDR3 length equals 14 residues. Based on the CDR3 plus reference TRBV29-1 and TRBJ1-1, the full variable domain is SAVISQKPSRDICQRGTSLTIQCQVDSQVTMMFWYRQQPGQSLTLIATANQGSEATYESGFVIDKFPISRPNLTFSTLTVSNMSPEDSSIYLCSVGDSGGGTEAFFGQGTRLTVV.

V is TRBV6-1 and J is TRBJ2-7; 7 bases line up with TRBD1. Trimming removed 6 bases from V and 3 bases from J; junction bases left unmatched: 11. This CDR3 has 15 residues. The germline V gene has CDR1 MNHNS and CDR2 SASEGT. The CDR3 reads CASRVERQGVYEQYF. The DNA of the CDR3 is TGTGCCAGCAGGGTCGAGAGGCAGGGGGTCTACGAGCAGTACTTC.